Below, 21 T cell receptor beta chains from the same sample are listed, as sequenced in a study of OX40 agonist ivuxolimab in advanced cancers. The library was obtained by the immunoSEQ multiplex PCR assay. TCRdb re-hosts the immuneACCESS table, in-frame sequences only. Its copies lack some clones; in the studies checked, an unresolved V gene accounts for under half of them, and the cause for the rest is not known. For this sample there are around 40,000 clones; 88% appear just once. The ten largest clones add up to around 12% of the sample. The sample was CD4+ or CD8+ T cells sorted from blood, taken in a trial of the OX40 agonist ivuxolimab. All receptors come from an adult with an advanced solid tumor such as melanoma, head and neck, liver or kidney cancer.

The chain couples TRBV5-1 to TRBJ2-5, with D maybe TRBD2 (6 bases). This CDR3 has 14 amino acids. Germline V gives CDR1 SGHRS, CDR2 YFSETQ. Trimming shortened V by 3 bases and J by 1 base, and 10 bases separated the two germline ends. The CDR3 DNA reads TGCGCCAGCAGCTCCGGGGGTTCCCAAGAGACCCAGTACTTC. Translation: CASSSGGSQETQYF.

The chain carries TRBV2 and TRBJ1-4; maybe TRBD1 (5 bases). Trimming stripped 6 bases from V and 8 bases from J, with 7 bases between. The CDR3 is 11 amino acids. Looked up from germline, CDR1 is SNHLY and CDR2 is FYNNEI. The CDR3 coding sequence is TGTGCCAGCAGGGGGGGGGAAAAACTGTTTTTT. Its translation: CASRGGEKLFF.

The chain recombines TRBV21-1 with TRBJ2-1; TRBD2, the table's D call, lacks a check against the DNA. TRBV21-1 is annotated as a pseudogene. CDR3 length: 13 residues. The CDR3 coding sequence is TGTGCCAGCAGCAACGTCTTCCACAATGAGCAGTTCTTC. It codes for CASSNVFHNEQFF.

The V gene is TRBV5-8, the J gene TRBJ1-5; perhaps TRBD1 as D (5 bases). The CDR3 is 13 residues long. The V gene's germline CDR1 is SGHTS and CDR2 YDEGEE. Deletions cut 4 bases from V and 11 bases from J, with 16 bases between. In nucleotides, the CDR3 is TGTGCCAGCAGCCCCCTGGGGGTTGAGGCCCAGCATTTT. Its translation: CASSPLGVEAQHF.

V and J are TRBV29-1 and TRBJ2-7; tentative D call: TRBD2 (5 bases). V was shortened by 4 bases and J by 2 bases, with 12 bases between the two germline ends. The CDR3 totals 13 residues. CDR1 SQVTM and CDR2 ANQGSEA come from the germline V gene. CDR3 residues: CSVAPEVPYEQYF. The CDR3 DNA is TGCAGCGTTGCCCCGGAGGTTCCCTACGAGCAGTACTTC.

This clone appeared a single time. The rearrangement links TRBV29-1 to TRBJ2-1, with 8 bases aligning to TRBD2. CDR3 length equals 14 residues. Germline lookup yields CDR1 SQVTM and CDR2 ANQGSEA. V gave up 3 bases and J gave up 0 bases; unmatched junction bases: 1. The CDR3 reads CSVDSGSSYNEQFF. DNA of the CDR3: TGCAGCGTTGACAGCGGGAGCTCCTACAATGAGCAGTTCTTC.

This chain's CDR3 is CASSLSSVEAFF. The CDR3 DNA reads as TGTGCCAGCAGCTTGTCGAGTGTGGAAGCTTTCTTT. This rearrangement joins TRBV5-6 to TRBJ1-1, with D unclear. Trimming removed 1 base from V and 8 bases from J, with 9 bases in between. The CDR3 totals 12 residues. Germline V gene sequence: CDR1 SGHDT, CDR2 YYEEEE.

This rearrangement joins TRBV29-1 to TRBJ2-2; weak D call: TRBD2 (6 bases). The germline V and J ends were trimmed by 3 bases and 6 bases, with 8 bases remaining between them. Germline CDR1 SQVTM, CDR2 ANQGSEA. CDR3 length equals 12 residues. The DNA of the CDR3 is TGCAGCGTTGAGGGGGGTGCCGGGGAGCTGTTTTTT. This gives the protein CSVEGGAGELFF.

V and J are TRBV27 and TRBJ2-6; D remains ambiguous. Looked up from germline, CDR1 is MNHEY and CDR2 is SMNVEV (reference sequence). The CDR3 is 16 amino acids. Trimming took off 3 bases at V and 0 bases at J, with 9 bases between the two ends. The CDR3 here is CASSLGRPSGANVLTF. CDR3 DNA sequence: TGTGCCAGCAGTTTGGGCCGACCCTCTGGGGCCAACGTCCTGACTTTC.

The rearrangement uses TRBV19 and TRBJ1-5, with D unclear. The CDR3 consists of 13 residues. V was pared by 6 bases and J by 5 bases, with 11 bases between. CDR1 LNHDA and CDR2 SQIVND come from the germline V gene (reference sequence). CDR3 amino acids: CASSLMTYQPQHF. The CDR3 DNA reads as TGTGCCAGTAGCCTCATGACTTATCAGCCCCAGCATTTT.

DNA of the CDR3: TGTGCCAGCAGCACGTTCCCCGGTGATGAGCAGTTCTTC. This encodes CASSTFPGDEQFF. The chain carries TRBV7-9 and TRBJ2-1; D is uncertain. CDR1 and CDR2 (germline): SEHNR, FQNEAQ (reference sequence). CDR3 length: 13 amino acids. The V and J ends lost 5 bases and 8 bases respectively, with 13 bases between them.

The chain links TRBV15 to TRBJ1-2; D gene unclear. V shed 3 bases and J shed 2 bases, with 16 bases lying between them. Looked up from germline, CDR1 is LNHNV and CDR2 is YYDKDF (reference sequence). This CDR3 spans 16 amino acids. CDR3 DNA: TGTGCCACCAGCAGCATCGCTGGACGGCTGAACTATGGCTACACCTTC. Protein sequence: CATSSIAGRLNYGYTF.

In DNA form, the CDR3 reads TGTGCCAGCTCACTTCAATTTCCGGAACAGATTACTTTCACCGGGGAGCTGTTTTTT. Translated, it gives CASSLQFPEQITFTGELFF. J is TRBJ2-2 and V is TRBV18; D remains unclear. The germline V and J ends were trimmed by 4 bases and 4 bases, with 25 bases remaining between them. CDR3 length: 19 residues. Germline V lookup: CDR1 KGHSH, CDR2 LQKENI.

The chain joins TRBV10-3 to TRBJ1-1; TRBD1 might be the D (5 bases). V lost 3 bases to trimming and J lost 1 base, with 12 bases between them. The germline CDR1 and CDR2 sequences are ENHRY and SYGVKD. The CDR3 consists of 15 residues. Here the CDR3 DNA reads TGTGCCATCAGTGAAGAGGGACCCCAGAACACTGAAGCTTTCTTT. The encoded protein is CAISEEGPQNTEAFF.

This rearrangement joins TRBV7-2 to TRBJ1-1; D is undetermined. Germline lookup yields CDR1 SGHTA and CDR2 FQGNSA. This CDR3 spans 14 amino acids. Between the trimmed V and J ends, which lost 3 bases and 4 bases, there was a span of 12 bases. The CDR3 nucleotides read TGTGCCAGCAGCTTCAGCCGGCCGTTCACTGAAGCTTTCTTT. It translates to CASSFSRPFTEAFF.

The V call is TRBV30, the J call TRBJ1-1; D gene ambiguous. The ends were cut back, 3 bases at V and 1 base at J, with 6 bases in the middle. Germline assignment: CDR1 GTSNPN and CDR2 SVGIG (reference sequence). This CDR3 is built from 12 residues. CDR3 in amino acids: CAWRPGNTEAFF. Written as DNA, the CDR3 is TGTGCCTGGAGGCCAGGGAACACTGAAGCTTTCTTT.

The V and J genes are TRBV2 and TRBJ2-3; unclear D gene. Germline assignment: CDR1 SNHLY and CDR2 FYNNEI. The CDR3 totals 15 residues. The V end was cut by 2 bases, the J end by 1 base, with 10 bases between. The CDR3 nucleotides are TGTGCCAGCAGTGAAAGCGAACGGGGCACAGATACGCAGTATTTT. This encodes CASSESERGTDTQYF.

The DNA of the CDR3 is TGTGCCTGGAGATACGGGGACCCCTACGAGCAGTACTTC. Protein: CAWRYGDPYEQYF. The chain combines TRBV30 with TRBJ2-7, with D perhaps given as TRBD1 or TRBD2 (5 bases each). The V end was cut by 3 bases, the J end by 2 bases, with 11 bases between. The CDR3 runs 13 residues. Per the germline V gene, CDR1 is GTSNPN and CDR2 is SVGIG (reference sequence).

The J gene is TRBJ2-2, the V gene TRBV5-1, with 7 nucleotides matching TRBD2. The CDR3 contains 16 residues. V lost 4 bases, J lost 5 bases, and 11 bases stayed unmatched. Germline V gene sequence: CDR1 SGHRS, CDR2 YFSETQ. Written as DNA, the CDR3 is TGCGCCAGCAGCCCGCCCGGACGGGAGGAAACCGGGGAGCTGTTTTTT. Amino acids: CASSPPGREETGELFF.

This clone was recorded a few times. The chain has TRBV10-3 and TRBJ1-2, with D possibly being TRBD1 (6 bases). Germline V lookup: CDR1 ENHRY, CDR2 SYGVKD. This CDR3 has 13 residues. V lost 11 bases to trimming and J lost 7 bases, with 20 bases between them. The CDR3 DNA follows: TGTGCCGCCCGCGGGGGGCAGAAGCCTGGCTACACCTTC. This sequence encodes CAARGGQKPGYTF.

The chain combines TRBV27 with TRBJ2-1; 8 bases are a match to TRBD1. The CDR3 is made up of 19 amino acids. Germline CDR1 MNHEY, CDR2 SMNVEV (reference sequence). The V and J ends lost 2 bases and 6 bases, in that order; junction bases with no gene match: 18. CDR3 bases: TGTGCCAGCAGTTTAGACTATCGAACAGGACAGGGTCTAGGCAATGAGCAGTTCTTC. This sequence encodes CASSLDYRTGQGLGNEQFF.